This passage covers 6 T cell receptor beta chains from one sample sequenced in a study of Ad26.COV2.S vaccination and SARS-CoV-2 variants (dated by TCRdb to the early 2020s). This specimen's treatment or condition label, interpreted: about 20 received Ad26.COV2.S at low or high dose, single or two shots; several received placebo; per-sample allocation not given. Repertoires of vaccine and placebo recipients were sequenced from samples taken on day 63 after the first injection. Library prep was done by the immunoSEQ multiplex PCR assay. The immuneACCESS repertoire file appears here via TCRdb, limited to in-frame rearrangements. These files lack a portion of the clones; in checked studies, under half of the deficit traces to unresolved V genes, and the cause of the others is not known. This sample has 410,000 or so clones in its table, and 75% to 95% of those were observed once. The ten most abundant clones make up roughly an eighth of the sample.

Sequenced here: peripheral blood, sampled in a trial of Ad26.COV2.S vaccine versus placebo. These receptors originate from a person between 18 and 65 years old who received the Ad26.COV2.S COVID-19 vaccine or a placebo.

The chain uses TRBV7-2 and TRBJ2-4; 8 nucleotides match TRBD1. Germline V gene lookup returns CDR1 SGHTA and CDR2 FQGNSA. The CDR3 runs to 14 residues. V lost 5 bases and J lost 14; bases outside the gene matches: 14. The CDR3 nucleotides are TGTGCCAGCAGCCTCTCACCCACACAGGGGGGAAAGTACTTC. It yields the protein CASSLSPTQGGKYF. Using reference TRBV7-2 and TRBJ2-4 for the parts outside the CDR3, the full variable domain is GAGVSQSPSNKVTEKGKDVELRCDPISGHTALYWYRQSLGQGLEFLIYFQGNSAPDKSGLPSDRFSAERTGGSVSTLTIQRTQQEDSAVYLCASSLSPTQGGKYFGAGTRLSVL.

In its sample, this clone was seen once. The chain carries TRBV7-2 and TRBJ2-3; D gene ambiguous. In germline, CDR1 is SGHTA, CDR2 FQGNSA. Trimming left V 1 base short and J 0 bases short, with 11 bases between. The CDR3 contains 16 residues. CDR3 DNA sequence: TGTGCCAGCAGCTTAGTGGGCAGCCCTAGCACAGATACGCAGTATTTT. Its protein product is CASSLVGSPSTDTQYF.

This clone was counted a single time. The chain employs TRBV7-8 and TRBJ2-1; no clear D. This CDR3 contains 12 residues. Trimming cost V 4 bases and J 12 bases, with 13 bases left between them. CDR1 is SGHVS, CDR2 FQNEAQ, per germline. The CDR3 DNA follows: TGTGCCAGCAGCTCCCAGGCAGTGACGCAGTTCTTC. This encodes CASSSQAVTQFF.

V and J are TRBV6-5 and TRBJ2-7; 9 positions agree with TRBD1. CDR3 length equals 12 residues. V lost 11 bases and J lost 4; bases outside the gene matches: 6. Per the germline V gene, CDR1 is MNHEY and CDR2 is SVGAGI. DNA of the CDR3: TGTGCCGGTCGGGACAGGGCGTACGAGCAGTACTTC. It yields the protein CAGRDRAYEQYF.

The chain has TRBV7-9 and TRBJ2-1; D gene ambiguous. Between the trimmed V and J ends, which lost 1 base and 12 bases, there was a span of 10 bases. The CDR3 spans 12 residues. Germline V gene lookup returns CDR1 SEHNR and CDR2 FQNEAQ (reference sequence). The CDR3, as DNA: TGTGCCAGCAGCTTAGAGGGATTTGGGCAGTTCTTC. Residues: CASSLEGFGQFF.

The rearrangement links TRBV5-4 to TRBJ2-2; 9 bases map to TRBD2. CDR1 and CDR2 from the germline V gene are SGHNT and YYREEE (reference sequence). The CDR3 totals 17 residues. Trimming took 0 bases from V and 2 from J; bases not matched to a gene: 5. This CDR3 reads CASSLEGLAGNTGELFF. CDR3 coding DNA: TGTGCCAGCAGCTTGGAGGGGCTAGCGGGAAACACCGGGGAGCTGTTTTTT.